This T cell receptor beta chain appears in the sequencing data of a study of blood T cell repertoires in COVID-19 (TCRdb year 2020). Regarding the research as a whole: The collaborator samples originated in the United States, Italy and Spain and spanned the acute and convalescent phases of COVID-19. The material from the prospective study consisted of cDNA or gDNA derived from T cells, B-cell-depleted T cells, or PBMCs. The dataset comprised deeply sampled blood TCRbeta repertoires from subjects exposed to, actively infected with, or recovered from COVID-19. A freely available public database, intended as a resource for researchers studying the immune response to SARS-CoV-2, is where the repertoires were released. Samples were obtained from the ongoing ImmuneRACE study (first 160 participants) and from some 1,300 subjects provided by 6 global collaborators. Sample metadata almost always included a de-identified subject ID, COVID-19 status, age in years and sex. Where available, HLA class I and class II types were taken from metadata supplied by the sample provider and were not determined by assay-based typing.

The immunoSEQ Assay, a bias-controlled multiplex PCR, was used to amplify TCRbeta CDR3 regions from genomic DNA. The authors processed their data as follows. The number of nucleated cells in each sample was estimated from the amplification of reference gene primers within the assay. To quantify the absolute abundance of each unique TCRbeta CDR3 rearrangement, sequence reads were collapsed and filtered. For each sample, productive Simpson clonality was calculated as the square root of Simpson's diversity index across productive rearrangements. TCRdb carries this immuneACCESS record with in-frame sequences only. Its versions omit some clonotypes, under half of them owing to an unresolved V gene in the studies checked, with the rest unexplained. V and J calls plus clone size are reproduced from that table; the DNA served to infer D and trimming. The sample yields around 140,000 clones; approximately 90% were counted once. The top ten clones comprise less than 5% of the sample.

As regards this clone: It lacks a known antigen. The sample holds no much larger clone one base away, and base qualities are not on file.

The paper as a whole reports these results and caveats: The quantity of clinical and demographic metadata differed by source and by participant and was supplied without curation.

Participants in the prospective study were aged roughly 18 to 100 years, lived in over 20 United States geographic areas, and enrolled through a virtual design. To assign participants to cohorts, the prospective study relied on clinical history that participants themselves reported in a screening survey and a study questionnaire. Exposed participants had been in contact with someone with a PCR-confirmed or clinician-diagnosed COVID-19 case within 2 weeks of study entry. Mobile phlebotomists in the prospective study collected whole blood, serum and a nasopharyngeal or oropharyngeal swab from every participant. Over a roughly 2-month period, participants in the prospective study had the option of providing additional blood draws and questionnaires. Before DNA extraction, prospective study blood samples were shipped either frozen or at room temperature. At the junction V is shortened by 6 bases and J by 2 bases, with 14 bases in between. According to the germline V gene, CDR1 reads SGHDT and CDR2 reads YYEEEE. Its CDR3 holds 15 amino acids, cysteine through phenylalanine. Only CDR3 DNA remains: 45 bases, in frame from the first base.

Sequences were obtained from PBMCs or T cells enriched from blood (not recorded which). The chain was built from TRBV5-6 and TRBJ2-2, with the identity of the D gene unclear. The TCR sequence derives from a middle-aged woman who had been exposed to COVID-19. The CDR3 protein sequence reads: CASIRLTTNTGELFF. The nucleotide sequence reads as follows: TGTGCCAGCATCCGCTTGACAACCAACACCGGGGAGCTGTTTTTT.